This is a list of T cell receptor beta chains from one sample in a study of cytomegalovirus exposure and HLA in healthy donors. Here immunoSEQ multiplex PCR was the method, and the copy in TCRdb shows in-frame clones only, minus some. This table has roughly 150,000 clones, over 65% appearing once. Sequenced input: PBMCs. The receptors shown here come from a woman aged 30 to 39 in good health and CMV-seronegative. Both conserved end residues are part of each CDR3. D genes are given only for firm matches. Some rows have no size entry. The others give once, few or many, or a class for an expanded clone.

CDR3 length	V gene	clone size	D gene	J gene	CDR3 protein	CDR3 DNA
17	TRBV5-1	NA	TRBD1	TRBJ2-3	CASSPQFRGRTTDTQYF	TGCGCCAGCAGTCCTCAATTCAGGGGGCGTACGACAGATACGCAGTATTTT
14	TRBV9	NA	NA	TRBJ2-1	CASSVGPGYNEQFF	TGTGCCAGCAGCGTAGGTCCGGGGTACAATGAGCAGTTCTTC
17	TRBV4-1	few	TRBD2	TRBJ2-5	CASSEEGLAGGLETQYF	TGCGCCAGCAGCGAGGAGGGACTAGCGGGGGGGCTGGAGACCCAGTACTTC
14	TRBV6-1	NA	TRBD1	TRBJ2-5	CASSGTGVGETQYF	TGTGCCAGCAGTGGGACAGGGGTGGGAGAGACCCAGTACTTC
14	TRBV28	NA	TRBD1	TRBJ1-1	CVSTSGQSNTEAFF	TGTGTCAGCACCTCGGGACAGAGTAACACTGAAGCTTTCTTT
16	TRBV7-6	NA	TRBD2	TRBJ2-3	CASSLGLAGSGDTQYF	TGTGCCAGCAGCTTGGGGCTAGCGGGATCCGGAGATACGCAGTATTTT
14	TRBV5-1	NA	TRBD2	TRBJ2-5	CASSPGLAMGTQYF	TGCGCCAGCAGCCCCGGACTAGCCATGGGGACCCAGTACTTC
18	TRBV19	once	TRBD2	TRBJ2-1	CASRGLAGRMESYNEQFF	TGTGCCAGTAGGGGACTAGCGGGGAGAATGGAATCCTACAATGAGCAGTTCTTC
16	TRBV2	NA	TRBD2	TRBJ2-7	CASQGNPGGPSYEQYF	TGTGCCAGCCAAGGGAACCCGGGAGGCCCCTCCTACGAGCAGTACTTC
18	TRBV7-2	NA	TRBD2	TRBJ2-3	CASSYSPSSGGRGDTQYF	TGTGCCAGCAGCTACTCCCCCTCTAGCGGGGGGAGGGGAGATACGCAGTATTTT
15	TRBV19	NA	TRBD1	TRBJ2-3	CASSSGTGSTDTQYF	TGTGCCAGTAGTTCCGGGACAGGGAGCACAGATACGCAGTATTTT
15	TRBV28	NA	TRBD1	TRBJ1-1	CASSLWGQPSTEAFF	TGTGCCAGCAGTTTATGGGGACAGCCCTCCACTGAAGCTTTCTTT
14	TRBV25-1	NA	NA	TRBJ1-3	CASSTGSSGNTIYF	TGTGCCAGCAGTACAGGGAGCTCTGGAAACACCATATATTTT
15	TRBV11-3	NA	TRBD1	TRBJ2-1	CASSLMGQSTNEQFF	TGTGCCAGCAGCTTAATGGGACAGTCGACCAATGAGCAGTTCTTC
13	TRBV19	NA	NA	TRBJ2-3	CASSARAVDTQYF	TGTGCCAGCTCTGCCAGGGCGGTAGATACGCAGTATTTT
13	TRBV7-2	once	NA	TRBJ1-5	CASSPSGDQPQHF	TGTGCCAGCAGCCCCTCGGGTGATCAGCCCCAGCATTTT
13	TRBV11-2	NA	TRBD2	TRBJ2-1	CASSWTSDNEQFF	TGTGCCAGCAGCTGGACTAGCGACAATGAGCAGTTCTTC